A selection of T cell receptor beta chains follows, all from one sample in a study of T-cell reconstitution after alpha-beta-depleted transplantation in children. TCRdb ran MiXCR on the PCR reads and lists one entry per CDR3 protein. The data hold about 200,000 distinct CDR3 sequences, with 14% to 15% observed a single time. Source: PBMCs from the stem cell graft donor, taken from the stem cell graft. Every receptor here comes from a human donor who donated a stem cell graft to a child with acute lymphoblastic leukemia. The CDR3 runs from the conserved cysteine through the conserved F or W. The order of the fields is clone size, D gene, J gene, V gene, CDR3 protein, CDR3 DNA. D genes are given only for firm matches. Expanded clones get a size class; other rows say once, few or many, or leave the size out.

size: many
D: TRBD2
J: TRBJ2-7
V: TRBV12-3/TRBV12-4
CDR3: CASSPGASGRTYEQYF
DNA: TGTGCCAGCAGTCCAGGGGCTAGCGGGCGCACCTACGAGCAGTACTTC

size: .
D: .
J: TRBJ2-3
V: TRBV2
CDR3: CASRWGQNTDTQYF
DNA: TGTGCCAGCCGGTGGGGGCAGAACACAGATACGCAGTATTTT

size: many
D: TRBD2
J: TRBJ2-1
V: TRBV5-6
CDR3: CASSGGGGSGNEQFF
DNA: TGTGCCAGCAGCGGGGGTGGCGGGAGTGGCAATGAGCAGTTCTTC

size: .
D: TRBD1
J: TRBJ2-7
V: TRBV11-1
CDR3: CASSPLGGQGISEQYF
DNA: TGTGCCAGCAGCCCCCTTGGGGGACAGGGGATATCCGAGCAGTACTTC

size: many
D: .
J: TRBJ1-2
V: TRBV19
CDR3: CASSIESRGGYTF
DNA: TGTGCCAGTAGTATAGAGTCCCGAGGAGGCTACACCTTC

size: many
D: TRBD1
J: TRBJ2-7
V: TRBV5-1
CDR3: CASSFRQGGREQYF
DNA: TGCGCCAGCAGCTTTCGACAGGGGGGGCGCGAGCAGTACTTC

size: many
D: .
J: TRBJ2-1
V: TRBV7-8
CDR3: CASSPPGDSYNEQFF
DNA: TGTGCCAGCAGCCCCCCCGGGGACTCCTACAATGAGCAGTTCTTC

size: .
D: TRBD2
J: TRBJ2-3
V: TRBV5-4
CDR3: CASSPGRENTQYF
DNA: TGTGCCAGCAGCCCCGGGCGGGAGAATACGCAGTATTTT

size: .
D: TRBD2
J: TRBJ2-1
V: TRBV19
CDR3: CASSIDALAGIYNEQFF
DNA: TGTGCCAGTAGTATAGACGCACTAGCGGGAATCTACAATGAGCAGTTCTTC

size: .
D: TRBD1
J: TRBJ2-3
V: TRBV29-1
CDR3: CSVSVGGQGKYF
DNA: TGCAGCGTCTCCGTGGGGGGACAGGGGAAGTATTTT

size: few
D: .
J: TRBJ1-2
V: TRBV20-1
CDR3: CSARDGRDYGYTF
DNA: TGCAGTGCTAGAGATGGACGAGACTATGGCTACACCTTC

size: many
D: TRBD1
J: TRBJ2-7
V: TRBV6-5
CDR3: CASSSPGQKEYEQYF
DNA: TGTGCCAGCAGTTCCCCGGGACAGAAAGAATACGAGCAGTACTTC

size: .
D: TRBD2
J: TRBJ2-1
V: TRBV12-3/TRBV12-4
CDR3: CASSLQTSDNNEQFF
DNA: TGTGCCAGCAGCCTTCAGACTAGCGATAACAATGAGCAGTTCTTC

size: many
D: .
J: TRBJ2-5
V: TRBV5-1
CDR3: CASANIGEETQYF
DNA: TGCGCCAGCGCCAACATCGGAGAAGAGACCCAGTACTTC

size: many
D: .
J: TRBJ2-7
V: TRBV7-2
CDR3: CASSSTPGEQYF
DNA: TGTGCCAGCAGCTCCACGCCGGGGGAGCAGTACTTC

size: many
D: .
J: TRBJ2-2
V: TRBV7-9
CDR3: CASSLHTGELFF
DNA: TGTGCCAGCAGCTTACACACCGGGGAGCTGTTTTTT

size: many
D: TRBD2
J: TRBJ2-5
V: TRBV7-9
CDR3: CASSFSTGGGETQYF
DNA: TGTGCCAGCAGTTTTTCGACGGGAGGTGGAGAGACCCAGTACTTC

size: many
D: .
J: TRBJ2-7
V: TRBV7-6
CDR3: CASSLALATVQYF
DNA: TGTGCCAGCAGCTTAGCACTAGCCACGGTGCAGTACTTC

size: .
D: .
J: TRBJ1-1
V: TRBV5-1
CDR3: CASSNGGATEAFF
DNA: TGCGCCAGCAGCAACGGGGGAGCCACTGAAGCTTTCTTT

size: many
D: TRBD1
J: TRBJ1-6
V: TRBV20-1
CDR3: CSARQGGADNSPLHF
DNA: TGCAGTGCTAGGCAGGGGGGCGCCGATAATTCACCCCTCCACTTT

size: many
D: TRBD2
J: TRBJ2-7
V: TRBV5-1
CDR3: CASSRMTSGSGYEQYF
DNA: TGCGCCAGCAGCAGGATGACTAGCGGGAGTGGATACGAGCAGTACTTC

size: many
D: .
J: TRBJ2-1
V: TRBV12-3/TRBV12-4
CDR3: CASSRGRSEQFF
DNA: TGTGCCAGCAGCCGCGGACGCAGTGAGCAGTTCTTC

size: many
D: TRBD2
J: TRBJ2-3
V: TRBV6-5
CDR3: CASSYSLAGAADTQYF
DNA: TGTGCCAGCAGTTACTCCCTAGCGGGAGCGGCAGATACGCAGTATTTT

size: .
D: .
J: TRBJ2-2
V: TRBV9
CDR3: CASSYGAGELFF
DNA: TGTGCCAGCAGCTATGGTGCCGGGGAGCTGTTTTTT

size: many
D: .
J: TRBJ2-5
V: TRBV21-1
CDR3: CASSRRGAAQYF
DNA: TGTGCCAGCAGCAGACGGGGGGCGGCCCAGTACTTC

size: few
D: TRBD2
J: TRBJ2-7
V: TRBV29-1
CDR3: CSVLIAGSYEQYF
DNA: TGCAGTGTATTAATAGCGGGCTCCTACGAGCAGTACTTC

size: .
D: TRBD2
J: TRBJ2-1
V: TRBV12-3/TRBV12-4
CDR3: CASSLRLAGPNEQFF
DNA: TGTGCCAGCAGTTTGCGGCTAGCGGGGCCCAATGAGCAGTTCTTC

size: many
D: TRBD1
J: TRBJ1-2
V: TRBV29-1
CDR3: CSETGQGFFGYGYTF
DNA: TGCAGCGAAACGGGACAGGGCTTCTTCGGCTATGGCTACACCTTC

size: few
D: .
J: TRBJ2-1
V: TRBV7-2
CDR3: CASSLVGGYNEQFF
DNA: TGTGCCAGCAGCTTAGTGGGGGGCTACAATGAGCAGTTCTTC

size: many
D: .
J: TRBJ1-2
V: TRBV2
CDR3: CASSELRDTYGYTF
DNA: TGTGCCAGCAGTGAGTTGCGGGACACCTATGGCTACACCTTC

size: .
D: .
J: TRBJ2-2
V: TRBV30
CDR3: CAWRGHSNTGELFF
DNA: TGTGCCTGGAGGGGACACTCGAACACCGGGGAGCTGTTTTTT

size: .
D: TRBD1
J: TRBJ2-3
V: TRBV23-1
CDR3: CASLLGTGTSTDTQYF
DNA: TGCGCCAGCTTACTGGGGACAGGGACGAGCACAGATACGCAGTATTTT

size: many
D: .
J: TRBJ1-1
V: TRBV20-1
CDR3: CSASPVNTEAFF
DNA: TGCAGTGCTAGTCCTGTGAACACTGAAGCTTTCTTT

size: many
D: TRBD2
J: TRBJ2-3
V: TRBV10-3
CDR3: CAVGLAGASRTQYF
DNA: TGTGCCGTCGGACTAGCGGGAGCCTCAAGGACGCAGTATTTT

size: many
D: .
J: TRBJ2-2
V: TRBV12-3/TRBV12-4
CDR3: CASSRLAGGELFF
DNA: TGTGCCAGCAGCAGACTGGCCGGCGGGGAGCTGTTTTTT

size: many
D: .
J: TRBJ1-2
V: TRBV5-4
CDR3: CASSPGRGHNYGYTF
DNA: TGTGCCAGCAGCCCTGGTCGGGGTCACAACTATGGCTACACCTTC

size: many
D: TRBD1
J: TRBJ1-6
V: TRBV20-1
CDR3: CSASPRQGGGSPLHF
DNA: TGCAGTGCTAGTCCTCGTCAGGGGGGAGGGTCACCCCTCCACTTT

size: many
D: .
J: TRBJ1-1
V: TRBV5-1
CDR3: CASSSLGRDNEAFF
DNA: TGCGCCAGCAGCTCCCTAGGCAGGGACAATGAAGCTTTCTTT

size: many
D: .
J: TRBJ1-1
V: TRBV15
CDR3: CATSRAGDNAEAFF
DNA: TGTGCCACCAGCAGAGCAGGCGACAACGCTGAAGCTTTCTTT

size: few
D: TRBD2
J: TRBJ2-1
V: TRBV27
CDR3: CASSPGTSGDNEQFF
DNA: TGTGCCAGCAGTCCAGGGACTAGCGGAGACAATGAGCAGTTCTTC

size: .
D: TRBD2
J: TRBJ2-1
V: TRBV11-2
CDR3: CASSFEAGVFGEQFF
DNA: TGTGCCAGCAGCTTCGAAGCGGGAGTATTCGGTGAGCAGTTCTTC

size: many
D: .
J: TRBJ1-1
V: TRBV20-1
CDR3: CSASLQMNTEAFF
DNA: TGCAGTGCTAGTCTACAGATGAACACTGAAGCTTTCTTT

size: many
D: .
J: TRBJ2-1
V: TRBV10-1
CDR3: CASSARPPDEQFF
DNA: TGCGCCAGCAGCGCTAGACCACCGGATGAGCAGTTCTTC

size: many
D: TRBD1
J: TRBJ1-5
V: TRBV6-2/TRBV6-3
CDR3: CASRGDRGPNQPQHF
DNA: TGTGCCAGCAGAGGGGACAGGGGCCCTAATCAGCCCCAGCATTTT

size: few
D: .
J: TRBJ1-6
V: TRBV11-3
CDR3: CASSLPRRRTLHF
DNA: TGTGCCAGCAGCTTACCCCGACGACGGACCCTCCACTTT